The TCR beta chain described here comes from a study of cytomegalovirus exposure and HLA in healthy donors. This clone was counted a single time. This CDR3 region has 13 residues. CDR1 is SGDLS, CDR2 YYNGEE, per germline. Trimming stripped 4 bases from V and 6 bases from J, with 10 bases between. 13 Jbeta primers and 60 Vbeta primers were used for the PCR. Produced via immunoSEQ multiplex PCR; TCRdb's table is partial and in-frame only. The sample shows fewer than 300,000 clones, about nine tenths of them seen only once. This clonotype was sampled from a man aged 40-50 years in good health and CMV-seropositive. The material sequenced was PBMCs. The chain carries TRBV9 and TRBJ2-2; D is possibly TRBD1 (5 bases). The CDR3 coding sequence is TGTGCCAGCAGCAACCAGGGTGCCGGGGAGCTGTTTTTT. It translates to CASSNQGAGELFF. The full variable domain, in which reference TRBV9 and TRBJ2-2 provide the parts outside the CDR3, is DSGVTQTPKHLITATGQRVTLRCSPRSGDLSVYWYQQSLDQGLQFLIQYYNGEERAKGNILERFSAQQFPDLHSELNLSSLELGDSALYFCASSNQGAGELFFGEGSRLTVL.